This T cell receptor (beta chain) is from a study of shared clonotypes between healthy human individuals. Study-wide context: For every donor, three CD4 naive, three CD4 memory, two CD8 naive and one CD8 memory plates were used.

The study separated CD4+ cells into CD45RA+ naive and CD45RA-negative memory subsets. The CDR3 is made up of 15 amino acids. Germline values: CDR1 LNHNV, CDR2 YYDKDF (reference sequence). V trimming: 3 bases; J trimming: 8 bases; junction bases outside the gene matches: 7. Deep was the level at which the assay was run. Data came from immunoSEQ multiplex PCR; TCRdb stores just in-frame clones and leaves some out. The table includes around 1,100,000 clones, approximately 77% detected once. The chain carries TRBV15 and TRBJ1-4; TRBD1 agrees at 9 bases. This sequence originates from a man aged 18 to 30 in good health. Some clones in this sample may be carry-over from other donors' samples. The specimen was memory CD4+ T cells from PBMCs. Described subset: CD45RA-negative fraction. The CDR3 DNA reads as TGTGCCACCAGCAGGGACAGGGGAATTCGGGAAAAACTGTTTTTT. It encodes CATSRDRGIREKLFF.